This TCR beta chain originates from a study of cytomegalovirus exposure and HLA in healthy donors. 13 Jbeta primers and 60 Vbeta primers were used for the PCR. The assay was immunoSEQ multiplex PCR, and TCRdb's table has in-frame clones only and misses some. This table holds a few hundred thousand clones, 80% to 95% found once. Trimming removed 2 bases at V and 0 bases at J, with 7 bases between. Germline CDR1 reads MNHEY; CDR2 reads SMNVEV (reference sequence). The CDR3 extends over 14 amino acids. The TCR was taken from a girl aged 2 to 10 in good health and CMV-seronegative. This rearrangement joins TRBV27 to TRBJ1-1; D is undetermined. Sequencing was performed on PBMCs. CDR3 sequence: CASSLGTMNTEAFF. CDR3 coding DNA: TGTGCCAGCAGTTTAGGCACGATGAACACTGAAGCTTTCTTT.